This entry lists 9 T cell receptor beta chains sequenced from one sample in a study of T cell changes during pregnancy in multiple sclerosis. Profiling relied on immunoSEQ multiplex PCR, and the TCRdb table lists in-frame clones only, not all of them. In the table there are about 44,000 clones, approximately 91% of which are singletons. The sequenced sample was CD4+ T cells from peripheral blood mononuclear cells, obtained in the first trimester of pregnancy. The receptors originated from a female donor with multiple sclerosis, enrolled in a pregnancy study.

The gene calls are TRBV7-2 and TRBJ2-3, with D possibly being TRBD2 (5 bases). V lost 1 base and J 2 bases, leaving 10 bases between the germline ends. This CDR3 contains 15 residues. Germline CDR1 SGHTA, CDR2 FQGNSA. The chain's CDR3 is CASSLGGSLTDTQYF. The CDR3, as DNA: TGTGCCAGCAGCTTAGGAGGGAGTCTCACAGATACGCAGTATTTT.

V usage is TRBV7-9 and J usage is TRBJ2-5; the match to TRBD1 covers 7 bases. V was pared by 3 bases and J by 3 bases, with 10 bases of the junction left unmatched. Germline V lookup: CDR1 SEHNR, CDR2 FQNEAQ (reference sequence). This CDR3 spans 16 amino acids. The CDR3 sequence is CASSFSTGITKETQYF. The CDR3 bases are TGTGCCAGCAGCTTCTCGACAGGGATCACCAAAGAGACCCAGTACTTC.

The chain links TRBV5-1 to TRBJ1-4; possibly TRBD1 for D (5 bases). Germline V lookup: CDR1 SGHRS, CDR2 YFSETQ. Trimming pared 3 bases from V and 2 bases from J, leaving 11 bases between. The CDR3 sequence is 15 residues long. Here the CDR3 reads CASSSGLPTNEKLFF. The DNA of the CDR3 is TGCGCCAGCAGCTCGGGACTTCCGACTAATGAAAAACTGTTTTTT.

The chain links TRBV5-6 to TRBJ2-7; D is perhaps TRBD2 (5 bases). CDR3 size: 13 residues. V was clipped by 5 bases and J by 5 bases, with 14 bases between them. Germline assignment: CDR1 SGHDT and CDR2 YYEEEE. The CDR3, as DNA: TGTGCCAGCAGGTACCTCTCCGGGAACGAGCAGTACTTC. Translation: CASRYLSGNEQYF.

The rearrangement links TRBV5-1 to TRBJ1-3; D gene uncertain. CDR3 length equals 16 residues. The germline gives CDR1 SGHRS, CDR2 YFSETQ. V gave up 0 bases and J gave up 3 bases, with 13 bases separating them. CDR3 sequence (DNA): TGCGCCAGCAGCTTGGTTGCAGCGGAAAGTGGAAACACCATATATTTT. Protein sequence: CASSLVAAESGNTIYF. Together with reference TRBV5-1 and TRBJ1-3, the CDR3 gives the full variable domain: KAGVTQTPRYLIKTRGQQVTLSCSPISGHRSVSWYQQTPGQGLQFLFEYFSETQRNKGNFPGRFSGRQFSNSRSEMNVSTLELGDSALYLCASSLVAAESGNTIYFGEGSWLTVV.

The chain combines TRBV19 with TRBJ1-5; D not resolved. Germline V gives CDR1 LNHDA, CDR2 SQIVND (reference sequence). The V gene lost 8 bases and the J gene lost 0 bases, with 11 bases spanning the gap. This CDR3 contains 14 residues. The CDR3 DNA follows: TGTGCCAGTCTACCGGTAAATAGCAATCAGCCCCAGCATTTT. As protein: CASLPVNSNQPQHF.

The chain is built from TRBV7-3 and TRBJ2-1; no clear D. The CDR3 runs to 11 residues. Trimming took off 2 bases at V and 7 bases at J, with 3 bases between the two ends. CDR1 is SGHTA and CDR2 is FQGTGA in the germline V gene. CDR3 amino acids: CASSLSNEQFF. CDR3 coding DNA: TGTGCCAGCAGCTTATCAAATGAGCAGTTCTTC. Together with reference TRBV7-3 and TRBJ2-1, the CDR3 gives the full variable domain: GAGVSQTPSNKVTEKGKYVELRCDPISGHTALYWYRQSLGQGPEFLIYFQGTGAADDSGLPNDRFFAVRPEGSVSTLKIQRTERGDSAVYLCASSLSNEQFFGPGTRLTVL.

This sequence joins TRBV2 and TRBJ2-7; TRBD2 might be the D (5 bases). Per germline, CDR1 SNHLY and CDR2 FYNNEI. Trimming stripped 7 bases from V and 5 bases from J, with 18 bases between. This CDR3 is built from 14 residues. This chain's CDR3 is CASKAGRLVDEQYF. Here the CDR3 DNA reads TGTGCCAGCAAGGCGGGCCGGTTGGTCGACGAGCAGTACTTC. The full variable domain, in which reference TRBV2 and TRBJ2-7 provide the parts outside the CDR3, is EPEVTQTPSHQVTQMGQEVILRCVPISNHLYFYWYRQILGQKVEFLVSFYNNEISEKSEIFDDQFSVERPDGSNFTLKIRSTKLEDSAMYFCASKAGRLVDEQYFGPGTRLTVT.

The chain carries TRBV30 and TRBJ2-3, with 9 bases lining up with TRBD1. The CDR3 consists of 17 residues. CDR1 and CDR2 (germline): GTSNPN, SVGIG (reference sequence). J lost 0 bases, V lost 1 base, and 8 bases had no gene match. In DNA, the CDR3 is TGTGCCTGGAGTGGACCGTGGGACAGGGTGAGCACAGATACGCAGTATTTT. Translating gives CAWSGPWDRVSTDTQYF.